Listed below are T cell receptor beta chains from one sample, sequenced in a study of graft-versus-host responses after intestinal transplantation. Only in-frame clones appear in the TCRdb table, and some are missing; sequencing was by immunoSEQ multiplex PCR. The sample holds tens of thousands of clones; 92% are singletons and the top ten take over 40%. The sequencing here drew on PBMCs, taken around 37 weeks after intestinal transplant. Receptors originate from a human patient who received an intestinal transplant, so some T cells may come from the graft donor. The CDR3 runs from the conserved cysteine through the conserved F or W. Fields, in order: CDR3 DNA, CDR3 protein, J gene, D gene, clone size, V gene. The D gene is left open where the match is weak. The size entry is marked missing in some rows and otherwise reads once, few, many or a size class.

CDR3 DNA: TGTGCCAGCAGCCTACTAGCAGATACGCAGTATTTT; CDR3 protein: CASSLLADTQYF; J gene: TRBJ2-3; D gene: -; clone size: -; V gene: TRBV11-1
CDR3 DNA: TGTGCCAGCAGCTTGAATTCTGTAGCTAACTATGGCTACACCTTC; CDR3 protein: CASSLNSVANYGYTF; J gene: TRBJ1-2; D gene: -; clone size: -; V gene: TRBV11-2
CDR3 DNA: TGTGCCTGGAGGGGAGACACTTATGGCTACACCTTC; CDR3 protein: CAWRGDTYGYTF; J gene: TRBJ1-2; D gene: -; clone size: -; V gene: TRBV30
CDR3 DNA: TGTGCCAGCCGACCAGGGACAGGGGGGGCTACTGAAGCTTTCTTT; CDR3 protein: CASRPGTGGATEAFF; J gene: TRBJ1-1; D gene: TRBD1; clone size: -; V gene: TRBV6-5
CDR3 DNA: TGTGCCAGCGACAGGGGAATGAGCAATCAGCCCCAGCATTTT; CDR3 protein: CASDRGMSNQPQHF; J gene: TRBJ1-5; D gene: TRBD1; clone size: -; V gene: TRBV2
CDR3 DNA: TGCAGCGCCATGGGACTAGCGGGAGGGAATGAGCAGTTCTTC; CDR3 protein: CSAMGLAGGNEQFF; J gene: TRBJ2-1; D gene: TRBD2; clone size: -; V gene: TRBV29-1
CDR3 DNA: TGTGCCAGCAGTCTCCGACAGGGGGAGACCCAGTACTTC; CDR3 protein: CASSLRQGETQYF; J gene: TRBJ2-5; D gene: TRBD1; clone size: -; V gene: TRBV27
CDR3 DNA: TGCAGCGTTGGAGGGCCCGGGGAGCTGTTTTTT; CDR3 protein: CSVGGPGELFF; J gene: TRBJ2-2; D gene: -; clone size: -; V gene: TRBV29-1
CDR3 DNA: TGTGCCAGTTTTTCCCGTCCCACTAACACCGGGGAGCTGTTTTTT; CDR3 protein: CASFSRPTNTGELFF; J gene: TRBJ2-2; D gene: -; clone size: -; V gene: TRBV6-5
CDR3 DNA: TGTGCCAGCAGACCTAGCTGGGCAGGTCTACACACTGAAGCTTTCTTT; CDR3 protein: CASRPSWAGLHTEAFF; J gene: TRBJ1-1; D gene: -; clone size: -; V gene: TRBV11-2
CDR3 DNA: TGTGCCAGCAGTCCTCAACAGGGTGTTGAGCAGTTCTTC; CDR3 protein: CASSPQQGVEQFF; J gene: TRBJ2-1; D gene: -; clone size: -; V gene: TRBV6-5
CDR3 DNA: TGTGCCAGCAGCCCAAGCATAACAGGGGGCTACGAGCAGTACTTC; CDR3 protein: CASSPSITGGYEQYF; J gene: TRBJ2-7; D gene: TRBD1; clone size: -; V gene: TRBV7-9
CDR3 DNA: TGTGCCATCAGTGATGCGGGGTACAATGAGCAGTTCTTC; CDR3 protein: CAISDAGYNEQFF; J gene: TRBJ2-1; D gene: -; clone size: -; V gene: TRBV10-3
CDR3 DNA: TGTGCCAGCAGCCAAACTAGCGGCGTCAGGTTCTACGAGCAGTACTTC; CDR3 protein: CASSQTSGVRFYEQYF; J gene: TRBJ2-7; D gene: TRBD2; clone size: -; V gene: TRBV14
CDR3 DNA: TGTGCCAGCGGGGGCTTCGTAAGGGCAGGGGGACCAGGGGCCAACGTCCTGACTTTC; CDR3 protein: CASGGFVRAGGPGANVLTF; J gene: TRBJ2-6; D gene: TRBD1; clone size: -; V gene: TRBV2
CDR3 DNA: TGTGCCAGCAGCTTAGCTCCGGACGGTTCTGGGGCCAACGTCCTGACTTTC; CDR3 protein: CASSLAPDGSGANVLTF; J gene: TRBJ2-6; D gene: -; clone size: -; V gene: TRBV7-8
CDR3 DNA: TGTGCCAGCACCCTAACAGGCGAAAAACTGTTTTTT; CDR3 protein: CASTLTGEKLFF; J gene: TRBJ1-4; D gene: -; clone size: -; V gene: TRBV2
CDR3 DNA: TGCGCCAGCAGCCAAGATTGGGACAGGGGTACTGGAAACACCATATATTTT; CDR3 protein: CASSQDWDRGTGNTIYF; J gene: TRBJ1-3; D gene: TRBD1; clone size: once; V gene: TRBV4-1
CDR3 DNA: TGTGCCAGCTCACGCCGGACAGGGCTGAATGAAAAACTGTTTTTT; CDR3 protein: CASSRRTGLNEKLFF; J gene: TRBJ1-4; D gene: TRBD1; clone size: -; V gene: TRBV18
CDR3 DNA: TGTGCCAGCAGCCAAGATGGCCTAGCGGGAGTCGAGCAGTACTTC; CDR3 protein: CASSQDGLAGVEQYF; J gene: TRBJ2-7; D gene: TRBD2; clone size: -; V gene: TRBV7-9
CDR3 DNA: TGTGCCAGCAGCGGACGGGAGAACGAGCAGTACTTC; CDR3 protein: CASSGRENEQYF; J gene: TRBJ2-7; D gene: -; clone size: -; V gene: TRBV9
CDR3 DNA: TGTGCCAGCAGCTCCACTTCCTACGAGCAGTACTTC; CDR3 protein: CASSSTSYEQYF; J gene: TRBJ2-7; D gene: -; clone size: -; V gene: TRBV7-7
CDR3 DNA: TGTGCCAGCAGTGATACCGGGACAGGAGGGTTCGTTCAGCCCCAGCATTTT; CDR3 protein: CASSDTGTGGFVQPQHF; J gene: TRBJ1-5; D gene: TRBD1; clone size: -; V gene: TRBV6-1
CDR3 DNA: TGTGCCAGCACCCATAGAACTAGCGGGACCACAGATACGCAGTATTTT; CDR3 protein: CASTHRTSGTTDTQYF; J gene: TRBJ2-3; D gene: TRBD2; clone size: -; V gene: TRBV6-6
CDR3 DNA: TGTGCCAGCTCACCATCACCGAACACCGGGGAGCTGTTTTTT; CDR3 protein: CASSPSPNTGELFF; J gene: TRBJ2-2; D gene: -; clone size: -; V gene: TRBV18
CDR3 DNA: TGTGCCAGCAGTTTATCGGACAGGGGGAGGTATGGCTACACCTTC; CDR3 protein: CASSLSDRGRYGYTF; J gene: TRBJ1-2; D gene: TRBD1; clone size: -; V gene: TRBV27
CDR3 DNA: TGTGCCAGCAGTACAGGGGGCGCGTCTGGGGCCAACGTCCTGACTTTC; CDR3 protein: CASSTGGASGANVLTF; J gene: TRBJ2-6; D gene: TRBD1; clone size: -; V gene: TRBV2
CDR3 DNA: TGTGCCAGCAGCTTATCGACAGACAACTCTGGGGCCAACGTCCTGACTTTC; CDR3 protein: CASSLSTDNSGANVLTF; J gene: TRBJ2-6; D gene: -; clone size: -; V gene: TRBV11-2
CDR3 DNA: TGTGCCTGTACTGACTCCTACAATGAGCAGTTCTTC; CDR3 protein: CACTDSYNEQFF; J gene: TRBJ2-1; D gene: -; clone size: -; V gene: TRBV11-1
CDR3 DNA: TGTGCCATCCTCCTTCCGGGACAGGTCTCTGGGGCCAACGTCCTGACTTTC; CDR3 protein: CAILLPGQVSGANVLTF; J gene: TRBJ2-6; D gene: TRBD1; clone size: once; V gene: TRBV6-4
CDR3 DNA: TGTGCCTGGAGTACTACCGGTTACAATGAGCAGTTCTTC; CDR3 protein: CAWSTTGYNEQFF; J gene: TRBJ2-1; D gene: -; clone size: once; V gene: TRBV30
CDR3 DNA: TGTGCCAGCAGCTATGGGAACACTGAAGCTTTCTTT; CDR3 protein: CASSYGNTEAFF; J gene: TRBJ1-1; D gene: -; clone size: -; V gene: TRBV11-3
CDR3 DNA: TGCGCCAGCAGCTTGGTTGCCAGCGGGAGCCTCGGTGAGCAGTTCTTC; CDR3 protein: CASSLVASGSLGEQFF; J gene: TRBJ2-1; D gene: TRBD2; clone size: -; V gene: TRBV5-1
CDR3 DNA: TGTGCCAGCAGTTACTCGATAGGGGATGGGGCCAACGTCCTGACTTTC; CDR3 protein: CASSYSIGDGANVLTF; J gene: TRBJ2-6; D gene: -; clone size: -; V gene: TRBV6-5
CDR3 DNA: TGTGCCAGCAGCAAAGGAACAGGGAGGCCAGATACGCAGTATTTT; CDR3 protein: CASSKGTGRPDTQYF; J gene: TRBJ2-3; D gene: -; clone size: -; V gene: TRBV21-1
CDR3 DNA: TGTGCCAGCAGGACAGGGATGAGTGAAAAACTGTTTTTT; CDR3 protein: CASRTGMSEKLFF; J gene: TRBJ1-4; D gene: TRBD1; clone size: once; V gene: TRBV27
CDR3 DNA: TGTGCCAGCAAGACCGGGACGGCTTCCTACGAGCAGTACTTC; CDR3 protein: CASKTGTASYEQYF; J gene: TRBJ2-7; D gene: -; clone size: -; V gene: TRBV2
CDR3 DNA: TGCAGTGCCCGTCGCCAGTACGAGCAGTACTTC; CDR3 protein: CSARRQYEQYF; J gene: TRBJ2-7; D gene: -; clone size: -; V gene: TRBV20-1
CDR3 DNA: TGCGCCAGCAAGAACCCGGGGACAGGCCACAATGAGCAGTTCTTC; CDR3 protein: CASKNPGTGHNEQFF; J gene: TRBJ2-1; D gene: TRBD1; clone size: -; V gene: TRBV23-1
CDR3 DNA: TGTGCCAGCTCGTTCAGGGTAGGCTATGGCTACACCTTC; CDR3 protein: CASSFRVGYGYTF; J gene: TRBJ1-2; D gene: -; clone size: -; V gene: TRBV18
CDR3 DNA: TGCGCCAGCAGCCAAGATGAGGAGAGGGCCCAGCATTTT; CDR3 protein: CASSQDEERAQHF; J gene: TRBJ1-5; D gene: -; clone size: -; V gene: TRBV4-1